Here is one TCR beta chain with its context. What it binds is unknown. These data come from a study of cytomegalovirus exposure and HLA in healthy donors. Broader study findings: It was found in a later analysis that first-cohort TCR clusters tended to co-occur in the 90 to 150 validation repertoires.

Some clones are missing from TCRdb's copy, which holds only in-frame ones; the method was immunoSEQ multiplex PCR. This sample carries some 85,000 clones, roughly 96% of them seen once, and the ten largest clones take 1.3%. The CDR3 covers 14 residues. Germline CDR1 is SEHNR and CDR2 is FQNEAQ (reference sequence). The ends lost 3 bases at V and 6 bases at J; junction bases unmatched: 5. V gene TRBV7-9 combines with J gene TRBJ2-3; 8 bases align to TRBD2. The specimen was PBMCs. This TCR was recovered from a woman between 18 and 29 years old in good health and CMV-seronegative. CDR3 amino acids: CASSLSGSFDTQYF. CDR3 bases: TGTGCCAGCAGCTTGAGCGGGAGCTTTGATACGCAGTATTTT.